This T cell receptor beta chain was sequenced in a study of cytomegalovirus exposure and HLA in healthy donors. Study-wide findings and caveats: Rarity characterized most TCR sequences, yet some public TCRs appeared in many donors.

PCR amplification relied on 60 Vbeta primers (plus 13 Jbeta primers). Profiling relied on immunoSEQ multiplex PCR, and the TCRdb table lists in-frame clones only, not all of them. The sample contains about 190,000 clones, roughly 79% of which appear only once. V shed 2 bases, J shed 1 base, and the junction held 6 bases outside the gene matches. This CDR3 has 16 residues. Germline-derived CDR1 and CDR2 are WNHNN and SYGVQD (reference sequence). Regarding this clone: Its antigen is not known.

This TCR was recovered from a woman aged 18-29 years in good health and CMV-seronegative. The rearrangement links TRBV10-1 to TRBJ2-3; 7 nucleotides agree with TRBD2. The sequenced material came from PBMCs. The CDR3 sequence: CASSEATSAGTDTQYF. The DNA of the CDR3 is TGCGCCAGCAGTGAGGCTACTAGCGCCGGCACAGATACGCAGTATTTT.